The rows below give T cell receptor beta chains drawn from one sample of a study of cytotoxic CD8 clonotypes in ibrutinib-treated CLL. Data came from immunoSEQ multiplex PCR; TCRdb stores just in-frame clones and leaves some out. This sample has roughly 29,000 clones; roughly 57% occur once, and the top ten carry about 5.4%. Sample: PBMCs, taken before ibrutinib treatment. The receptors were sampled from a human donor with chronic lymphocytic leukemia. CDR3s include the opening cysteine and the closing phenylalanine or tryptophan. Each record gives: clone size, V gene, D gene, J gene, CDR3 length, CDR3 protein, CDR3 DNA. A D gene is named only where the DNA matches it firmly. Where a row states a size, it is once, few, many or the class of an expanded clone; other rows omit it.

.,TRBV29-1,.,TRBJ2-5,12,CSVLVLWETQYF,TGCAGCGTACTCGTGTTGTGGGAGACCCAGTACTTC
.,TRBV2,.,TRBJ1-4,13,CASSGWQNEKLFF,TGTGCCAGCAGTGGGTGGCAGAATGAAAAACTGTTTTTT
.,TRBV28,.,TRBJ1-2,15,CATSRAWARGYGYTF,TGTGCCACCTCGCGCGCGTGGGCGAGGGGCTATGGCTACACCTTC
.,TRBV9,TRBD2,TRBJ2-7,15,CASSVVTSVSYEQYF,TGTGCCAGCAGCGTAGTGACTAGCGTTTCCTACGAGCAGTACTTC
few,TRBV27,.,TRBJ2-7,13,CASSHAINYEQYF,TGTGCCAGCAGTCACGCCATCAACTACGAGCAGTACTTC
.,TRBV4-1,TRBD1,TRBJ1-2,16,CASSQDQGGRVYGYTF,TGCGCCAGCAGCCAAGATCAAGGGGGCAGAGTCTATGGCTACACCTTC
.,TRBV6-1,.,TRBJ2-7,14,CASSESLGSREQYF,TGTGCCAGCAGCGAATCTCTTGGGAGCCGCGAGCAGTACTTC
few,TRBV6-5,TRBD2,TRBJ2-3,16,CASSYGFLGRGDTQYF,TGTGCCAGCAGTTACGGGTTCCTCGGGCGGGGGGATACGCAGTATTTT
.,TRBV5-1,TRBD2,TRBJ2-1,17,CASSVTSGGISYNEQFF,TGCGCCAGCAGCGTGACTAGCGGGGGGATCTCCTACAATGAGCAGTTCTTC
.,TRBV10-2,.,TRBJ2-3,15,CASSESLARADTQYF,TGCGCCAGCAGTGAGTCGTTAGCCCGGGCAGATACGCAGTATTTT
.,TRBV28,TRBD1,TRBJ1-5,15,CASSLWTGSNQPQHF,TGTGCCAGCAGTTTATGGACAGGGAGCAATCAGCCCCAGCATTTT
.,TRBV28,.,TRBJ2-7,13,CASSSAESYEQYF,TGTGCCAGTTCTAGCGCAGAGTCCTACGAGCAGTACTTC
.,TRBV5-4,TRBD2,TRBJ2-1,16,CASSLGRTSGWNEQFF,TGTGCCAGCAGCTTGGGCAGGACTAGCGGGTGGAATGAGCAGTTCTTC
.,TRBV7-3,.,TRBJ1-1,13,CASSLRLFTEAFF,TGTGCCAGCAGTCTTCGGCTCTTCACTGAAGCTTTCTTT
.,TRBV7-8,.,TRBJ1-3,15,CASSLDGNSGNTIYF,TGTGCCAGCAGCCTTGACGGGAACTCTGGAAACACCATATATTTT
.,TRBV7-6,TRBD1,TRBJ2-3,17,CASSAIWGQGDTDTQYF,TGTGCCAGCAGCGCCATTTGGGGACAGGGGGACACAGATACGCAGTATTTT
.,TRBV15,TRBD1,TRBJ2-4,15,CATSRFGTGKNIQYF,TGTGCCACCAGCAGGTTCGGGACAGGGAAAAACATTCAGTACTTC
medium-sized,TRBV10-3,TRBD1,TRBJ2-7,14,CAIRDRRQGDEQYF,TGTGCCATCAGAGACCGGCGACAGGGCGACGAGCAGTACTTC
.,TRBV10-3,.,TRBJ2-3,16,CAISDPGTLSTDTQYF,TGTGCCATCAGTGATCCGGGGACACTTAGCACAGATACGCAGTATTTT
.,TRBV29-1,.,TRBJ2-5,12,CSVDRVEETQYF,TGCAGCGTTGATAGAGTTGAAGAGACCCAGTACTTC
.,TRBV5-6,.,TRBJ2-1,13,CASSLVGAGEQFF,TGTGCCAGCAGCTTGGTGGGGGCAGGGGAGCAGTTCTTC
.,TRBV5-6,.,TRBJ1-2,17,CASSDIKRSLGRSGYTF,TGTGCCAGCAGCGACATTAAGCGTAGTCTGGGAAGATCTGGCTACACCTTC
.,TRBV11-2,TRBD1,TRBJ1-4,17,CASSLEVRTGPNEKLFF,TGTGCCAGCAGCTTAGAAGTCAGGACAGGACCTAATGAAAAACTGTTTTTT
.,TRBV7-8,TRBD1,TRBJ1-2,15,CASSLGTGGNNGYTF,TGTGCCAGCAGCTTAGGGACAGGGGGTAATAATGGCTACACCTTC
.,TRBV4-1,TRBD1,TRBJ2-7,17,CASSTLFWARDSYEQYF,TGCGCCAGCAGCACATTATTTTGGGCCAGGGACAGCTACGAGCAGTACTTC
.,TRBV21-1,.,TRBJ1-5,16,CASSKQDPAGRQPQHF,TGTGCCAGCAGCAAACAGGACCCCGCCGGCAGGCAGCCCCAGCATTTT
.,TRBV27,.,TRBJ1-6,15,CASSTNGQFNSPLHF,TGTGCCAGCAGTACCAATGGACAGTTTAATTCACCCCTCCACTTT
.,TRBV5-1,.,TRBJ1-4,15,CASSQTGTPNEKLFF,TGCGCCAGCAGCCAAACCGGGACACCAAATGAAAAACTGTTTTTT
.,TRBV9,TRBD1,TRBJ2-7,15,CASSPGTGVSYEQYF,TGTGCCAGCAGCCCCGGGACAGGGGTCTCCTACGAGCAGTACTTC
.,TRBV5-6,.,TRBJ2-7,18,CASSLVGPLVVGSHEQYF,TGTGCCAGCAGCTTGGTGGGCCCCCTAGTTGTGGGCTCTCACGAGCAGTACTTC
.,TRBV18,.,TRBJ1-5,15,CASSPHGGAGQPQHF,TGTGCCAGCTCACCGCATGGCGGGGCGGGACAGCCCCAGCATTTT
.,TRBV5-1,.,TRBJ2-5,15,CASSRLGGQQETQYF,TGCGCCAGCAGCCGGTTGGGGGGACAACAAGAGACCCAGTACTTC
once,TRBV29-1,TRBD2,TRBJ2-7,16,CSVAVPSSGSSHEQYF,TGCAGCGTTGCGGTCCCCTCTAGCGGGAGTTCCCACGAGCAGTACTTC
.,TRBV28,.,TRBJ2-5,16,CASSVESGTYEETQYF,TGTGCCAGCAGTGTCGAATCCGGGACATATGAAGAGACCCAGTACTTC
.,TRBV7-2,.,TRBJ1-1,13,CASSLDGDTEAFF,TGTGCCAGCAGCTTAGACGGGGATACTGAAGCTTTCTTT
few,TRBV2,.,TRBJ1-5,14,CASRGRYGNQPQHF,TGTGCCAGCAGGGGTCGGTATGGCAATCAGCCCCAGCATTTT
.,TRBV18,.,TRBJ2-3,13,CASSRRVGDTQYF,TGTGCCAGCTCACGGAGAGTAGGGGATACGCAGTATTTT
.,TRBV6-1,.,TRBJ2-7,12,CASKDSSYEQYF,TGTGCCAGCAAGGACAGCTCCTACGAGCAGTACTTC
.,TRBV27,.,TRBJ2-3,12,CASSPRTDTQYF,TGTGCCAGCTCCCCCCGCACAGATACGCAGTATTTT
.,TRBV7-8,TRBD2,TRBJ2-7,17,CASSRGLAGGFSYEQYF,TGTGCCAGCAGCCGAGGACTAGCGGGGGGTTTCTCCTACGAGCAGTACTTC
.,TRBV7-9,.,TRBJ1-2,13,CASSGTVVYGYTF,TGTGCCAGCAGCGGTACAGTGGTTTATGGCTACACCTTC
.,TRBV2,.,TRBJ1-1,15,CASSETLTPNTEAFF,TGTGCCAGCAGTGAAACTTTGACACCAAACACTGAAGCTTTCTTT
few,TRBV9,.,TRBJ2-5,19,CASSVGFGRGSRERGTQYF,TGTGCCAGCAGCGTAGGGTTCGGGAGAGGGAGTCGAGAAAGGGGGACCCAGTACTTC
few,TRBV7-8,TRBD2,TRBJ2-1,14,CASSLSLAGNEQFF,TGTGCCAGCAGCTTAAGCCTAGCGGGAAATGAGCAGTTCTTC
.,TRBV4-2,TRBD2,TRBJ2-2,16,CASSPGLAGVTGELFF,TGTGCCAGCAGTCCTGGACTAGCAGGTGTCACCGGGGAGCTGTTTTTT
.,TRBV5-1,TRBD1,TRBJ1-1,13,CASKEGQGDEAFF,TGCGCCAGCAAAGAGGGACAGGGAGATGAAGCTTTCTTT
few,TRBV9,TRBD2,TRBJ2-2,17,CASSVPAGGRDTGELFF,TGTGCCAGCAGCGTACCAGCGGGAGGGAGGGACACCGGGGAGCTGTTTTTT
.,TRBV5-1,TRBD2,TRBJ2-3,15,CASSPGLAGVDTQYF,TGCGCCAGCAGCCCGGGACTAGCGGGAGTAGATACGCAGTATTTT
.,TRBV29-1,TRBD1,TRBJ1-4,14,CSVSDRGQREKLFF,TGCAGCGTATCCGACAGGGGGCAGAGGGAAAAACTGTTTTTT
few,TRBV11-2,TRBD2,TRBJ2-1,15,CASSWSGSSYNEQFF,TGTGCCAGCAGCTGGAGCGGGAGCTCCTACAATGAGCAGTTCTTC
.,TRBV19,.,TRBJ2-4,12,CASSIRADIQYF,TGTGCCAGTAGTATAAGGGCGGACATTCAGTACTTC
.,TRBV19,.,TRBJ1-1,11,CASSRSTEAFF,TGTGCCAGTAGTCGGTCCACTGAAGCTTTCTTT
.,TRBV21-1,.,TRBJ2-5,18,CASPLRPGLAGVQETQYF,TGTGCCAGTCCCTTAAGACCGGGACTAGCGGGAGTTCAAGAGACCCAGTACTTC
few,TRBV5-6,TRBD2,TRBJ2-3,18,CASSPGLAGGVYADTQYF,TGTGCCAGCAGCCCAGGACTAGCGGGAGGAGTATACGCAGATACGCAGTATTTT
.,TRBV28,TRBD2,TRBJ2-3,16,CASSSPGLAVTDTQYF,TGTGCCAGCAGTTCCCCGGGACTAGCGGTCACAGATACGCAGTATTTT
medium-sized,TRBV5-1,TRBD1,TRBJ2-7,13,CASSRDRTREQYF,TGCGCCAGCAGCAGGGACAGGACGAGGGAGCAGTACTTC
.,TRBV19,.,TRBJ2-1,16,CATLTPRSSSYNEQFF,TGTGCCACCTTAACGCCTCGTTCGAGCTCCTACAATGAGCAGTTCTTC
once,TRBV7-9,TRBD2,TRBJ2-2,15,CASSSRLAGTGELFF,TGTGCCAGCAGCTCGCGACTAGCGGGGACCGGGGAGCTGTTTTTT